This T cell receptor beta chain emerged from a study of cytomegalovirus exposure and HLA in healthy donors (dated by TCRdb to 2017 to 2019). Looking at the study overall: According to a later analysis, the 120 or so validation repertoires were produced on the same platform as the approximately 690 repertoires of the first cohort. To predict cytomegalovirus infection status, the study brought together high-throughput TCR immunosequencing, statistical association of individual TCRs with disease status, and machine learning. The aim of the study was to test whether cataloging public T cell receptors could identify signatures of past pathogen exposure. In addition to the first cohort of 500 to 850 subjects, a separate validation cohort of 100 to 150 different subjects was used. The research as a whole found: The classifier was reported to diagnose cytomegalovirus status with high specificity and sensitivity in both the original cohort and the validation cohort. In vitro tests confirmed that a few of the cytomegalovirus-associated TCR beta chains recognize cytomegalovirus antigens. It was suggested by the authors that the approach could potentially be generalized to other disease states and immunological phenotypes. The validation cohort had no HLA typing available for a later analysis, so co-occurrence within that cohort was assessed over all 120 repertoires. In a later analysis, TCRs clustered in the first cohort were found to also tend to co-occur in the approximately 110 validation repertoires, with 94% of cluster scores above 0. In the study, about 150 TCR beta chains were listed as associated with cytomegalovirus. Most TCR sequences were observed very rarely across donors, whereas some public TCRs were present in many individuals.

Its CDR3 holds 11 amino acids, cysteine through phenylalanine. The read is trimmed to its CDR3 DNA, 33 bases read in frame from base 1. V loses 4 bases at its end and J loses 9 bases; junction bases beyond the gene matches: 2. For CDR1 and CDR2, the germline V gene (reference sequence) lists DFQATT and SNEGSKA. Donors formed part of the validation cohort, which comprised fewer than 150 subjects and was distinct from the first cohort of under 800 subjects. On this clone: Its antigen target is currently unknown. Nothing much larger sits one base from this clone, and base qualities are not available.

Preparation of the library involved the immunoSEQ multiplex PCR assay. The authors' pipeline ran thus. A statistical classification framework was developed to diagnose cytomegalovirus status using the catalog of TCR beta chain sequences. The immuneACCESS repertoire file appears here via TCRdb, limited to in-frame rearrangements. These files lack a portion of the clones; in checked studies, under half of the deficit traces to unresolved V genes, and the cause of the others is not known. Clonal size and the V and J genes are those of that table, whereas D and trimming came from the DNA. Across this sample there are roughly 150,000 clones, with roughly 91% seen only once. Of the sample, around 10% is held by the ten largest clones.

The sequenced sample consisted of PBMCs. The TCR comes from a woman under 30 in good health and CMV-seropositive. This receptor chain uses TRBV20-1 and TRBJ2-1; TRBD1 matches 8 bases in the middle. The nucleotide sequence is TGCAGTGCTACAGGGGGCAGTGAGCAGTTCTTC. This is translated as CSATGGSEQFF.